One sample yielded the 2 T cell receptor beta chains listed below, sequenced in a study of T-cell memory formation after mild COVID-19. TCRdb processed the 5' RACE reads anew with MiXCR; each CDR3 protein has one entry. Counted here are 200,000 to 250,000 distinct CDR3 sequences, roughly 10% occurring once; the ten biggest clones make up roughly a fifth. The sequenced sample was PBMCs or a T cell subset sorted from them (not recorded which). These receptors were obtained from a man aged 18-30 years who had mild COVID-19 (a few samples of this study predate the infection). Cell type and time point are not known.

The sample holds many counts of this clonotype. The chain joins TRBV7-2 to TRBJ2-1, with TRBD1 identical over 7 bases. Per germline, CDR1 SGHTA and CDR2 FQGNSA. J gave up 7 bases and V 3 bases, and 3 bases lay outside the gene matches. The CDR3 runs 13 residues. CDR3 bases: TGTGCCAGCAGCTTCAAGGGGGCGAATGAGCAGTTCTTC. This translates into CASSFKGANEQFF.

This clonotype has a count of ten or more. The V and J genes are TRBV7-9 and TRBJ1-5, with D perhaps TRBD1 (6 bases). Germline assignment: CDR1 SEHNR and CDR2 FQNEAQ (reference sequence). V was trimmed by 5 bases and J by 4 bases, leaving 15 bases between them. CDR3 length: 15 amino acids. CDR3 sequence reads: CASSQGTAVNQPQHF. The CDR3 coding sequence is TGTGCCAGCAGCCAGGGGACGGCGGTTAATCAGCCCCAGCATTTT.